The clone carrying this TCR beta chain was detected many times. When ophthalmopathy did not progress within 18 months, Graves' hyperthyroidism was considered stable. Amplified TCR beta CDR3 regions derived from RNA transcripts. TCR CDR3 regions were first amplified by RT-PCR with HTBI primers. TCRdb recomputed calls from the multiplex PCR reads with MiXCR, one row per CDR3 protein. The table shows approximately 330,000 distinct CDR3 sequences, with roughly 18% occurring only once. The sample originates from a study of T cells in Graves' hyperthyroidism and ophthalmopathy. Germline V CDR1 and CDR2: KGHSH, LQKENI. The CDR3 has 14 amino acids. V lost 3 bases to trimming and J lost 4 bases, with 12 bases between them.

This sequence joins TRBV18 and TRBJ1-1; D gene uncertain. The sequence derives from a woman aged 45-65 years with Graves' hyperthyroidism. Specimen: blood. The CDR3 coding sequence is TGTGCCAGCTCACCCGACATGGGAGGCACTGAAGCTTTCTTT. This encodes CASSPDMGGTEAFF. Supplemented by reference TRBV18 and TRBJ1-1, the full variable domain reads NAGVMQNPRHLVRRRGQEARLRCSPMKGHSHVYWYRQLPEEGLKFMVYLQKENIIDESGMPKERFSAEFPKEGPSILRIQQVVRGDSAAYFCASSPDMGGTEAFFGQGTRLTVV.